This T cell receptor (beta chain) appears in the sequencing data of a study of shared clonotypes between healthy human individuals. The data were produced by immunoSEQ multiplex PCR, yet TCRdb's version contains in-frame clones alone and is incomplete. The data contain some 1 million clones, more than 60% of them singletons. CD4+ cell separation produced CD45RA+ naive and CD45RA-negative memory subsets. The table lists this clone with a few counts. What it recognizes is unknown. Overall study results and limits: The researchers took only blood, and tissue repertoires probably look different. Rarefaction gave evidence that sorted-subset sequencing remained incomplete despite large depth. What naive subsets generally showed was a larger estimated richness than memory subsets showed.

Per germline, CDR1 SEHNR and CDR2 FQNEAQ (reference sequence). V shed 6 bases, J shed 7 bases, and the junction held 7 bases outside the gene matches. The CDR3 length is 14 residues. The chain carries TRBV7-9 and TRBJ2-7; TRBD1 matches 12 bases. Sequencing input: memory CD4+ T cells sorted from blood. The subset here: CD45RA-negative fraction. The TCR was taken from a man between 18 and 29 years old in good health. The CDR3 DNA follows: TGTGCCAGCAGATTGGGACAGGGGGCGGGAGAGCAGTACTTC. It translates to CASRLGQGAGEQYF.